The source of this TCR beta chain is a study of blood T cells in healthy people across ages. Whole-study findings and limits: Age showed a roughly linear inverse relationship with TCR beta diversity per million T cells. Diversity estimated from one million T cells was considered an underestimate. Since the PBMCs were unsorted, naive and antigen-experienced cells could not be conclusively compared.

In the case of this clonotype: Its specificity is not known.

It was with a sample-barcoded 5' primer and a J-beta primer mix that a second PCR of about 6 to 11 cycles was run. Samples each returned at least 3 million CDR3-containing paired-end reads. TCRdb reanalysed the 5' RACE reads using MiXCR and keeps one entry per CDR3 protein. Found here are some 1,800,000 distinct CDR3 sequences, about two fifths of them singletons; the top ten hold under 30%. Germline V CDR1 and CDR2: MNHNY, SVGAGI (reference sequence). V shed 5 bases and J shed 5 bases, with 15 bases lying between them. The CDR3 is 15 amino acids. This receptor was taken from a human donor in good health. The chain recombines TRBV6-6 with TRBJ1-4, with D tentatively TRBD1 (6 bases). The sequenced sample consisted of blood. CDR3 DNA: TGTGCCAGCAGTATCTCTCAGGGGTTAAATGAAAAACTGTTTTTT. Protein product: CASSISQGLNEKLFF.